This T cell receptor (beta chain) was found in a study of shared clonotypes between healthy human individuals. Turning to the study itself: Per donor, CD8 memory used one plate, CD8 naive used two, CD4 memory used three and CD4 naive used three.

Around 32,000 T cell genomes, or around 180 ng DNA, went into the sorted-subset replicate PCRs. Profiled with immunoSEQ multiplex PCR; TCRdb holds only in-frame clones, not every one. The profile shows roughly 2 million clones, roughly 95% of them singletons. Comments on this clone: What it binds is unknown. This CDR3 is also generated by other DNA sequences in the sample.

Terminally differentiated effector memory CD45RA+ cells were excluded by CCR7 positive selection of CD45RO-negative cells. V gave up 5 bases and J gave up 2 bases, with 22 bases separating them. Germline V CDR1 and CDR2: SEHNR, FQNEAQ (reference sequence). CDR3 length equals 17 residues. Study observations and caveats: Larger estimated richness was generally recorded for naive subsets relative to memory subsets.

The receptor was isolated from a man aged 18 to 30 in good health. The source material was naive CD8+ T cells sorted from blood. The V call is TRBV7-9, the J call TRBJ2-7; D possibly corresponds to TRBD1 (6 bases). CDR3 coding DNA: TGTGCCAGCAGCCCTATAAGGGCACAGGGTTATGCCTACGAGCAGTACTTC. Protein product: CASSPIRAQGYAYEQYF.